This T cell receptor beta chain appears in the sequencing data of a study of T cell changes during pregnancy in multiple sclerosis. There are 15 residues in the CDR3. In germline, CDR1 is MNHNS, CDR2 SASEGT. V was trimmed by 1 base and J by 3 bases, leaving 10 bases between them. Repertoires were generated with immunoSEQ multiplex PCR, while TCRdb's copy carries only in-frame clones and drops some. Here the sample spans approximately 130,000 clones, 90% to 96% being singletons. The material sequenced was peripheral blood, taken after pregnancy. The rearrangement joins TRBV6-1 to TRBJ1-3; D is unclear. The sequence was collected from a female donor with multiple sclerosis, enrolled in a pregnancy study. The CDR3 sequence is CASSEGRNSGNTIYF. The CDR3, as DNA: TGTGCCAGCAGTGAAGGAAGGAACAGTGGAAACACCATATATTTT.